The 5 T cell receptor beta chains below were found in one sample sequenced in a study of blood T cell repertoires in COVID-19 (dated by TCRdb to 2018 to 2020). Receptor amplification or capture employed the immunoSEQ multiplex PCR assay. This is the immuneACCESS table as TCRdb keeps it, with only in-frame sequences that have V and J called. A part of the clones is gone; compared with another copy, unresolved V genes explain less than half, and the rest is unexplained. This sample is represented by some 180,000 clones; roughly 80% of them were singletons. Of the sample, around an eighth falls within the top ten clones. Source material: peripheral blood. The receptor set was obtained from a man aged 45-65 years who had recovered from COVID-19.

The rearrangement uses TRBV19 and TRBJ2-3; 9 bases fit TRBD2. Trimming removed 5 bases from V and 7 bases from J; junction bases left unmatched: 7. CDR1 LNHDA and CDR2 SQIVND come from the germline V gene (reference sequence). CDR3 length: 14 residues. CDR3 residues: CASSDSSGINTQYF. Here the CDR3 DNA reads TGTGCCAGTAGTGATTCTAGCGGGATTAATACGCAGTATTTT. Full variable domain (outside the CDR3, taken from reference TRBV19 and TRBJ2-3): DGGITQSPKYLFRKEGQNVTLSCEQNLNHDAMYWYRQDPGQGLRLIYYSQIVNDFQKGDIAEGYSVSREKKESFPLTVTSAQKNPTAFYLCASSDSSGINTQYFGPGTRLTVL.

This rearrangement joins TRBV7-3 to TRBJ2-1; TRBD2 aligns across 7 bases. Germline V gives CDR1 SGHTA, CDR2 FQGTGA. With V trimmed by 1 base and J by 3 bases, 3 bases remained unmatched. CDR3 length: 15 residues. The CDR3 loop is CASSLIGGSYNEQFF. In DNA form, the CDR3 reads TGTGCCAGCAGCTTAATCGGCGGGAGCTACAATGAGCAGTTCTTC.

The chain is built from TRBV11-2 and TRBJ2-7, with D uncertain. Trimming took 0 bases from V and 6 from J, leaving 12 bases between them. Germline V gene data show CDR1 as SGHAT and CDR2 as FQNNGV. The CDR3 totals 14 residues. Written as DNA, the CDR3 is TGTGCCAGCAGCTTAGAGGTTGGGCGTAGCGAGCAGTACTTC. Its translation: CASSLEVGRSEQYF. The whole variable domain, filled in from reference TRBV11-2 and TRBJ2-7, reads EAGVAQSPRYKIIEKRQSVAFWCNPISGHATLYWYQQILGQGPKLLIQFQNNGVVDDSQLPKDRFSAERLKGVDSTLKIQPAKLEDSAVYLCASSLEVGRSEQYFGPGTRLTVT.

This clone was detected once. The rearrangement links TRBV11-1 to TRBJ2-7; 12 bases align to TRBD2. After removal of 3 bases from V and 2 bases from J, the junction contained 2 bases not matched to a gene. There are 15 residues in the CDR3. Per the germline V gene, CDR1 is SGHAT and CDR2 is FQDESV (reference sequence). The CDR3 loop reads CASSLTSGSAYEQYF. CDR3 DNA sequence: TGTGCCAGCAGCTTGACTAGCGGGAGTGCCTACGAGCAGTACTTC.

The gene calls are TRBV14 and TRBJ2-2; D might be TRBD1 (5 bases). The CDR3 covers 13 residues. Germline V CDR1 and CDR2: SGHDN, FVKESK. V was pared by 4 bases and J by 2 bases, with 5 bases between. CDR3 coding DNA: TGTGCCAGCAGCCGGACAAACACCGGGGAGCTGTTTTTT. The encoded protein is CASSRTNTGELFF.